This T cell receptor (beta chain) was identified in a study of cytomegalovirus exposure and HLA in healthy donors. Findings of the study overall: Data from an earlier analysis indicated that most TCR beta V segments were productive either about 87% or about 30% of the time. It was in a later analysis that TCR association rates were seen to vary by HLA locus, highest for DRB1 and lowest for HLA-C.

Primers for the PCR totalled 60 Vbeta and 13 Jbeta. Authors' methods: An analysis that came later counted 70 million to 100 million unique TCR beta chains, approximately 9.9 million shared. Clones were sequenced by immunoSEQ multiplex PCR, and TCRdb holds only the in-frame ones, with some missing. V, J and clone size reflect that table, while D and trimming were determined from the DNA. The data hold 55,000 to 75,000 clones, with roughly 86% observed a single time. Remarks on this clone: Antigen specificity is unknown.

Input material: PBMCs. The receptor comes from a man younger than 35 in good health and CMV-seronegative.

In DNA, the CDR3 is TGTGCCAGCAGCTCTGACCCGTCAGGGGATACCCAGTACTTC. Protein sequence: CASSSDPSGDTQYF. The rearrangement links TRBV11-1 to TRBJ2-5; a possible D gene is TRBD1 (6 bases). Trimming removed 4 bases from V and 8 bases from J, with 17 bases in between. Germline V CDR1 and CDR2: SGHAT, FQDESV (reference sequence). The CDR3 is 14 residues long.